The clone carrying this T cell receptor beta chain was seen repeatedly, ten times or more. This entry belongs to a study of identical twins. The authors used template switching to add a universal primer site and gave cDNA unique molecular identifiers. TCRdb recomputed calls from the 5' RACE reads with MiXCR, one row per CDR3 protein. The sample records 750,000 to 950,000 distinct CDR3 sequences, about 12% being singletons. Germline CDR1 and CDR2: SQVTM and ANQGSEA. The CDR3 is made up of 13 amino acids. Between the trimmed V and J ends, which lost 5 bases and 2 bases, there was a span of 12 bases. In addition, the sample was reused for a study of yellow fever vaccine responses in identical twins.

This TCR came from a young woman in good health. The sample was PBMCs. This sequence joins TRBV29-1 and TRBJ2-5, with D unresolved. CDR3 residues: CSVIRPYQETQYF. In nucleotides, the CDR3 is TGCAGCGTTATTCGACCATATCAAGAGACCCAGTACTTC.